This T cell receptor beta chain comes out of a study of blood T cell repertoires in COVID-19. Self-reported history from a screening survey and questionnaire set each donor's cohort. Ten or more counts support this clone. The germline V gene has CDR1 SGHKS and CDR2 YYEKEE (reference sequence). V was clipped by 1 base and J by 4 bases, with 8 bases between them. There are 13 residues in the CDR3. Repertoires were generated with immunoSEQ multiplex PCR, while TCRdb's copy carries only in-frame clones and drops some. The sample has some 230,000 clones; roughly nine tenths are singletons. The specimen was PBMCs or T cells enriched from blood (not recorded which). The rearrangement uses TRBV5-5 and TRBJ1-1; no definite D call. This receptor was taken from a woman aged 18 to 35 in a cohort exposed to, infected with or recovered from COVID-19 (not recorded which). This chain's CDR3 is CASSLIPSTEAFF. In nucleotides, the CDR3 is TGTGCCAGCAGCTTGATACCTAGCACTGAAGCTTTCTTT.